These 8 T cell receptor beta chains were all obtained from the same sample, sequenced in a study of blood T cell repertoires in COVID-19. Only in-frame clones appear in the TCRdb table, and some are missing; sequencing was by immunoSEQ multiplex PCR. The sample has 250,000 to 350,000 clones, approximately 83% seen once. Material: peripheral blood. These receptors originate from a person aged 65-85 years with COVID-19, enrolled during active disease.

This rearrangement joins TRBV10-1 to TRBJ2-1; D is possibly TRBD1 (6 bases). This CDR3 contains 16 residues. Trimming stripped 2 bases from V and 3 bases from J, with 14 bases between. The germline CDR1 and CDR2 sequences are WNHNN and SYGVQD (reference sequence). CDR3 residues: CASSEGTPGHYNEQFF. The CDR3 bases are TGCGCCAGCAGTGAGGGTACTCCGGGACACTACAATGAGCAGTTCTTC.

V and J are TRBV5-4 and TRBJ1-1; TRBD1 is a possible D gene (5 bases). V was shortened by 1 base and J by 2 bases, with 12 bases between the two germline ends. This CDR3 contains 15 residues. Germline assignment: CDR1 SGHNT and CDR2 YYREEE (reference sequence). The CDR3 spells CASSLPSGSNTEAFF. In DNA, the CDR3 is TGTGCCAGCAGCTTGCCCTCAGGGTCAAACACTGAAGCTTTCTTT.

The CDR3 spells CASSPRQGKPGYGYTF. CDR3 sequence (DNA): TGTGCCAGCAGTCCCAGACAGGGGAAGCCTGGCTATGGCTACACCTTC. This rearrangement joins TRBV5-6 to TRBJ1-2; 8 bases are shared with TRBD1. Germline V gene lookup returns CDR1 SGHDT and CDR2 YYEEEE. There are 16 residues in the CDR3. V shed 5 bases, J shed 4 bases, and the junction held 13 bases outside the gene matches.

V gene TRBV7-2 combines with J gene TRBJ1-1, with D possibly being TRBD1 (5 bases). Trimming left V 6 bases short and J 0 bases short, with 14 bases between. The length of the CDR3 is 15 residues. The germline CDR1 and CDR2 sequences are SGHTA and FQGNSA. In DNA form, the CDR3 reads TGTGCCAGCAGAAGACAGACCAGCTTGAACACTGAAGCTTTCTTT. Amino acids: CASRRQTSLNTEAFF.

This rearrangement joins TRBV18 to TRBJ1-6; D ambiguous. CDR1 is KGHSH and CDR2 is LQKENI in the germline V gene. The V end was cut by 2 bases, the J end by 4 bases, with 12 bases between. The CDR3 consists of 16 residues. CDR3 sequence reads: CASSPSRDPYNSPLHF. In DNA, the CDR3 is TGTGCCAGCTCACCAAGTCGCGATCCATATAATTCACCCCTCCACTTT.

The rearrangement links TRBV5-5 to TRBJ2-5; D perhaps matches TRBD2 (6 bases). The CDR3 length is 14 residues. The germline V gene has CDR1 SGHKS and CDR2 YYEKEE (reference sequence). V lost 4 bases and J 4 bases, leaving 14 bases between the germline ends. As DNA, the CDR3 is TGTGCCAGCAGCGGAAGTGGAGCGGGAGAGACCCAGTACTTC. It codes for CASSGSGAGETQYF. The whole variable domain, remainder taken from reference TRBV5-5 and TRBJ2-5, is DAGVTQSPTHLIKTRGQQVTLRCSPISGHKSVSWYQQVLGQGPQFIFQYYEKEERGRGNFPDRFSARQFPNYSSELNVNALLLGDSALYLCASSGSGAGETQYFGPGTRLLVL.

At least ten counts were recorded for this clone. V usage is TRBV4-2 and J usage is TRBJ1-5; D not resolved. Trimming stripped 0 bases from V and 4 bases from J, with 25 bases between. Per the germline V gene, CDR1 is LGHNA and CDR2 is YNFKEQ. The CDR3 is 20 residues long. Written as DNA, the CDR3 is TGTGCCAGCAGCCAAGAGCTTTGGATCGGGAATATGGCTGGGAATCAGCCCCAGCATTTT. As protein: CASSQELWIGNMAGNQPQHF.

The CDR3 loop reads CASSLGSGGSVYGYTF. For the CDR3, the DNA is TGTGCCAGCAGTTTAGGGAGTGGGGGCTCGGTCTATGGCTACACCTTC. The J gene is TRBJ1-2, the V gene TRBV28; perhaps TRBD1 as D (6 bases). CDR3 size: 16 residues. Germline V CDR1 and CDR2: MDHEN, SYDVKM. V lost 2 bases and J 4 bases, leaving 17 bases between the germline ends.